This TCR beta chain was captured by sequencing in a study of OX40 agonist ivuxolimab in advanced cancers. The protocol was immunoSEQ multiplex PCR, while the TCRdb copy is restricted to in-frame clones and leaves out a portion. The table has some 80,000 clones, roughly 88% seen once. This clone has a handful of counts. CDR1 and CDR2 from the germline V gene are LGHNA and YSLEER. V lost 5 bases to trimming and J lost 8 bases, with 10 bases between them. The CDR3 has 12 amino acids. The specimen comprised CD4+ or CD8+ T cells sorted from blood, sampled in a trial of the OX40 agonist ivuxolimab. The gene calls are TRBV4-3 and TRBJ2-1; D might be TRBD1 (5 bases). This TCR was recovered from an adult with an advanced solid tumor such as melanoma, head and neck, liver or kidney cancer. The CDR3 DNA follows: TGCGCCAGCAGCGGGGCCGGATATGAGCAGTTCTTC. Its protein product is CASSGAGYEQFF.